In its sample, the clone carrying this TCR beta chain is medium-sized. The source of the sample is a study of T cell changes during pregnancy in multiple sclerosis. Produced via immunoSEQ multiplex PCR; TCRdb's table is partial and in-frame only. The profile shows 55,000 to 65,000 clones, 93% of them singletons. This CDR3 is 15 amino acids long. Trimming at V came to 1 base and at J to 0 bases, leaving 0 bases not matched to a gene. CDR1 and CDR2 (germline): LGHNA, YNFKEQ. This receptor was taken from a female donor with multiple sclerosis, enrolled in a pregnancy study. The V gene is TRBV4-2, the J gene TRBJ2-7; TRBD2 agrees at 10 bases. The specimen was CD8+ T cells from peripheral blood mononuclear cells, collected in the third trimester of pregnancy. For the CDR3, the DNA is TGTGCCAGCAGCCAAGCTAGCGGGAGCTCCTACGAGCAGTACTTC. This translates into CASSQASGSSYEQYF.